These 2 T cell receptor beta chains came from one sample sequenced in a study of T cells after yellow fever vaccination. TCRdb redid the calling of the 5' RACE reads with MiXCR, one entry per CDR3 protein. Here the sample spans about 25,000 distinct CDR3 sequences, 5.5% being singletons. Here the sequenced sample was PBMCs, either bulk or a sorted T-cell subset (CD4+, CD8+, memory, or dextramer-sorted; not recorded which), taken 15 days after the yellow fever booster vaccination. These TCRs come from a man in his thirties or forties who received the YFV17D yellow fever vaccine.

This clonotype was seen many times. The CDR3 is CASKGLANTGELFF. The DNA of the CDR3 is TGTGCCAGCAAAGGACTAGCTAACACCGGGGAGCTGTTTTTT. V usage is TRBV25-1 and J usage is TRBJ2-2, with 8 bases fitting TRBD2. V shed 7 bases and J 2 bases; nucleotides not matched to a gene: 3. The germline V gene encodes CDR1 MGHDK and CDR2 SYGVNS. The CDR3 has 14 amino acids.

This clonotype was detected many times. The chain combines TRBV29-1 with TRBJ1-4; the D gene is possibly TRBD1 (5 bases). This CDR3 has 12 residues. Germline loops: CDR1 SQVTM, CDR2 ANQGSEA. Trimming removed 2 bases from V and 6 bases from J, with 7 bases in between. CDR3 nucleotide sequence: TGCAGCGTTGAAAAAGGGGATGAAAAACTGTTTTTT. As protein: CSVEKGDEKLFF.